The source of this T cell receptor (beta chain) is a study of immune characterization of retroperitoneal liposarcoma (dated by TCRdb to between 2018 and 2021). The CDR3 measures 15 amino acids from cysteine to phenylalanine. Left in the record is the CDR3 DNA by itself, 45 bases read in frame from the first base. CDR1 and CDR2, per the germline V gene, are MGHDK and SYGVNS. To prepare the library, PCR was applied. The run used a NextSeq 500. TCRdb handled the public reads itself, with Q25 trimming in fastp and clone calling in MiXCR, and kept productive beta chains. All rows with the same CDR3 protein become a single entry with the most common DNA and genes. Recorded for this sample are about 12,000 distinct CDR3 sequences; about a quarter of them occurred a single time. The ten largest clones represent 9.1% of the sample. With regard to this clonotype: What antigen it recognizes has not been identified. A much larger clone differs by one base, so this may be a read error.

The chain joins TRBV25-1 to TRBJ2-5; the D gene is tentatively TRBD1 or TRBD2, each matching 5 bases. The DNA matches TRBJ2-7 better at its end, which makes the J call doubtful. The TCR comes from a female donor with retroperitoneal liposarcoma. The sample was tumor tissue. The sequenced DNA: TGTGTCAGCATGGGTTATGGGGGTGTTGATGGCGAGCAGTACTTC. Translation gives CVSMGYGGVDGEQYF.